Below, one T cell receptor beta chain is given with its context. The antigen remains unidentified. This entry belongs to a study of T cell responses to AZD1222 COVID-19 vaccine. General study points: Spike-specific TCR breadth rose after two AZD1222 doses, and depth rose as well.

Assay: immunoSEQ multiplex PCR; the TCRdb copy retains only in-frame clones and omits some. The sample has 140,000 or so clones, about 94% seen once. The CDR3 extends over 16 amino acids. V lost 4 bases and J lost 7, with 19 bases in between. The germline V gene encodes CDR1 LGHDT and CDR2 YNNKEL (reference sequence). The input for sequencing was peripheral blood, taken 28 days after the second AZD1222 dose. This chain uses TRBV3-1 (or the pseudogene TRBV3-2) with TRBJ1-4; D is perhaps TRBD1 (6 bases). The sequence was obtained from an adult who received the AZD1222 COVID-19 vaccine. The CDR3 nucleotides read TGTGCCAGCAGCCCGGACACAGGGCGGTTGGGTGAAAAACTGTTTTTT. It encodes CASSPDTGRLGEKLFF.